The 6 T cell receptor beta chains presented below share a single source sample, sequenced in a study of CD8 T cells in Susac syndrome (dated by TCRdb to the late 2010s). Library creation used the immunoSEQ multiplex PCR assay. RNA was extracted using the RNeasy kit, and 0.5 to 1 microgram was reverse transcribed with random hexamers. TCRdb trimmed the raw reads at Q25, called clones with MiXCR and kept productive beta chains. Records with the same CDR3 protein are collapsed into one entry carrying the most frequent genes and DNA. The sample table lists about 120,000 distinct CDR3 sequences, around 96% of them with a count of one. The ten biggest clones cover less than 0.15% of the sample. The sample was CD4+ T cells from PBMCs. All receptors come from a human donor with Susac syndrome.

J is TRBJ2-7 and V is TRBV29-1; D ambiguous. Germline CDR1 reads SQVTM; CDR2 reads ANQGSEA. V lost 7 bases to trimming and J lost 6 bases, with 16 bases between them. CDR3 length: 12 amino acids. CDR3: CSALTLGIEQYF. CDR3 coding DNA: TGCAGCGCTCTGACCCTCGGAATCGAGCAGTACTTC.

The genes are TRBV6-2 or TRBV6-3 and TRBJ2-1; 8 bases are shared with TRBD2. The CDR3 runs to 18 residues. V was pared by 8 bases and J by 2 bases, with 17 bases of the junction left unmatched. Germline V CDR1 and CDR2: MNHEY, SVGEGT. The CDR3 region has the DNA TGTGCCAGCCCCCAGCGGGGGCCCCTACCCTCCACCTACAATGAGCAGTTCTTC. As protein: CASPQRGPLPSTYNEQFF.

The chain links TRBV15 to TRBJ2-1, with TRBD2 matching over 8 bases. The CDR3 is made up of 17 amino acids. Germline CDR1 is LNHNV and CDR2 is YYDKDF (reference sequence). The V and J ends lost 1 base and 4 bases, in that order; junction bases with no gene match: 9. The CDR3 spells CATSRGRAQRGYNEQFF. CDR3 DNA sequence: TGTGCCACCAGCAGAGGGAGGGCACAGCGGGGGTACAATGAGCAGTTCTTC.

The V call is TRBV20-1, the J call TRBJ2-5; 14 bases match TRBD2. The CDR3 runs to 16 residues. The junction had 8 bases not matched to a gene; V was cut back by 5 bases and J by 3 bases. Germline-derived CDR1 and CDR2 are DFQATT and SNEGSKA (reference sequence). The CDR3 here is CSARGTSGREKETQYF. The DNA of the CDR3 is TGCAGTGCTCGCGGGACTAGCGGGAGAGAAAAAGAGACCCAGTACTTC.

The J gene is TRBJ2-7, the V gene TRBV20-1; D is undetermined. The CDR3 contains 11 residues. Trimming pared 3 bases from V and 4 bases from J, leaving 7 bases between. Germline V gives CDR1 DFQATT, CDR2 SNEGSKA (reference sequence). CDR3 DNA sequence: TGCAGTGCTAGTGGGTCTTACGAGCAGTACTTC. Encoded protein: CSASGSYEQYF.

A single count supports this clonotype. The rearrangement joins TRBV20-1 to TRBJ1-4, with a possible D match to TRBD1 (5 bases). The CDR3 is made up of 13 amino acids. Germline CDR1 DFQATT, CDR2 SNEGSKA (reference sequence). CDR3 region: CSVGGDGNEKLFF. The CDR3, as DNA: TGCAGCGTTGGGGGGGACGGCAATGAAAAACTGTTTTTT.